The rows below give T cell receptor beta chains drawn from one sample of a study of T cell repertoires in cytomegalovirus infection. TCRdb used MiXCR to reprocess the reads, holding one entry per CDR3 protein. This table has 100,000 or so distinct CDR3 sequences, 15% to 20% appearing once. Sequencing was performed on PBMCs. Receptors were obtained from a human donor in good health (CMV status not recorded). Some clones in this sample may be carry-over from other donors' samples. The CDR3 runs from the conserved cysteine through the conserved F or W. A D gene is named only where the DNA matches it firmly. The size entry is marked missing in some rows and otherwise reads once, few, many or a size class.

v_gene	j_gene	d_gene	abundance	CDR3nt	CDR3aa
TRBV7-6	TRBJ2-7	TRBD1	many	TGTGCCAGCAGCCCGGGACAGGGTTTCTACGAGCAGTACTTC	CASSPGQGFYEQYF
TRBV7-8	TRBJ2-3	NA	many	TGTGCCAGCAGCCCAGGGCGGGATACGCAGTATTTT	CASSPGRDTQYF
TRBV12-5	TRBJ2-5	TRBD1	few	TGTGCTAGTGGTTTGATTCGGACAGGGGCGGTTTTGGAGACCCAGTACTTC	CASGLIRTGAVLETQYF
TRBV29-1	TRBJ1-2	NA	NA	TGCAGCGTTGAAGGCCTCCATGGCTACACCTTC	CSVEGLHGYTF
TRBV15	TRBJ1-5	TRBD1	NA	TGTGCCACTAAGACAGGGGGGAGTAGCAATCAGCCCCAGCATTTT	CATKTGGSSNQPQHF
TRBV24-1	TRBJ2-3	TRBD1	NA	TGTGCCACCAGTGACTCCGGGACAGGGTCAGATACGCAGTATTTT	CATSDSGTGSDTQYF
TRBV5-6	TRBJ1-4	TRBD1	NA	TGTGCCAGCAGCCGAAGAATGACAGGGTGGGAAGAAAAACTGTTTTTT	CASSRRMTGWEEKLFF
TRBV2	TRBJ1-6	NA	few	TGTGCCACCCTGGATGCCAATTCACCCCTCCACTTT	CATLDANSPLHF
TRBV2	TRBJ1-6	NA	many	TGTGCCAGCAGAGCCGTCAGGACGCCCCTCAGCTCCTATAATTCACCCCTCCACTTT	CASRAVRTPLSSYNSPLHF
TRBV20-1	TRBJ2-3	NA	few	TGCAGCCCCCTCCCTCCGGGGGGCTGGACAGATACGCAGTATTTT	CSPLPPGGWTDTQYF
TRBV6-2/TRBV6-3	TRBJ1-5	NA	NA	TGTGCCAGCAGTTACTTCAATCAGCCCCAGCATTTT	CASSYFNQPQHF
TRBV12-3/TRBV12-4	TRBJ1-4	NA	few	TGTGCCAGCAACTCGGGACGGCTTAATGAAAAACTGTTTTTT	CASNSGRLNEKLFF
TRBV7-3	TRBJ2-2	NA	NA	TGTGCCAGCAGCCTATCGAACACCGGGGAGCTGTTTTTT	CASSLSNTGELFF
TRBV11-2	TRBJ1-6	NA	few	TGTGCCAGCAGCTCCGAACGCGTCCCCTGGGGATCACCCCTCCACTTT	CASSSERVPWGSPLHF
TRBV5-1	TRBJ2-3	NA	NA	TGCGCCAGCAGCTTGTATGAGGGAGATACGCAGTATTTT	CASSLYEGDTQYF
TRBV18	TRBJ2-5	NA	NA	TGTGCCAGCTCACCAACCCAAGGGGAGACCCAGTACTTC	CASSPTQGETQYF